This TCR beta chain originates from a study of cytomegalovirus exposure and HLA in healthy donors. Study-wide findings and caveats: Some TCR beta chains (164 of them) were listed as cytomegalovirus-associated.

CDR3 length equals 14 residues. CDR1 SGHNT and CDR2 YYREEE come from the germline V gene (reference sequence). V dropped 0 bases and J dropped 7 bases, with 14 bases sitting between them. Note on this clone: Its specificity is not known.

PCR used 60 Vbeta primers and 13 Jbeta primers. Sequencing used immunoSEQ multiplex PCR; TCRdb keeps in-frame clones, though not all of them. The data hold about 140,000 clones, with 70% to 80% observed a single time. The chain uses TRBV5-4 and TRBJ2-7, with TRBD1 as a possible D gene (5 bases). Sequencing was performed on PBMCs. This TCR was sampled from a female donor in good health and CMV-seronegative. CDR3 in DNA: TGTGCCAGCAGCTTGGATCAGGGCAGCTTTGAGCAGTACTTC. Translated, it gives CASSLDQGSFEQYF. The full variable domain, completed using reference TRBV5-4 and TRBJ2-7, is ETGVTQSPTHLIKTRGQQVTLRCSSQSGHNTVSWYQQALGQGPQFIFQYYREEENGRGNFPPRFSGLQFPNYSSELNVNALELDDSALYLCASSLDQGSFEQYFGPGTRLTVT.